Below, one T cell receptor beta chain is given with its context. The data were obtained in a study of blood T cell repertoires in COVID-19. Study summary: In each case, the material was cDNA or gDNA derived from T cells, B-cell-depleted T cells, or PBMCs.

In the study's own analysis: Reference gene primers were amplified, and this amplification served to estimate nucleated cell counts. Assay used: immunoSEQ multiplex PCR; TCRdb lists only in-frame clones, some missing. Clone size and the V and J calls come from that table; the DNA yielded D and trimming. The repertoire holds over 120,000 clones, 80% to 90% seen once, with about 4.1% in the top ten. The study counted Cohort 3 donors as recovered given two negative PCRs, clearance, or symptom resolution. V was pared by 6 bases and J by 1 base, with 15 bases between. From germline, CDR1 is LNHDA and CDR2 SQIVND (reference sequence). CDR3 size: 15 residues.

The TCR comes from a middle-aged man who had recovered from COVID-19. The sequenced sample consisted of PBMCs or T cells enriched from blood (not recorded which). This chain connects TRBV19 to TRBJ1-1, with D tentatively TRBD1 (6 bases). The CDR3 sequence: CASRVSGVQNTEAFF. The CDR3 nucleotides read TGTGCCAGTAGGGTATCAGGGGTTCAGAACACTGAAGCTTTCTTT.